The present TCR beta chain was sequenced within a study of patients and donors after allogeneic stem cell transplantation. TCRdb analysed the RT-PCR reads with MiXCR anew, one entry per CDR3 protein. This sample has 900,000 to 1,000,000 distinct CDR3 sequences; around 17% occur once, and the top ten carry 5% to 6.5%. The V end lost 4 bases, the J end lost 2 bases, and 13 bases lay between the germline ends. Germline loops: CDR1 SGHRS, CDR2 YFSETQ. The CDR3 runs 14 residues. The chain carries TRBV5-1 and TRBJ2-7; D is perhaps TRBD2 (6 bases). The clonotype comes from a human donor who was either an allogeneic HSCT recipient or a stem cell or donor lymphocyte infusion donor (not recorded which). It is not recorded whose cells these are; they may come from a transplant donor. The source material was blood, either unsorted or a sorted T cell fraction (not recorded which). The CDR3 loop reads CASSRGGPTYEQYF. CDR3 DNA sequence: TGCGCCAGCAGCAGAGGAGGGCCCACCTACGAGCAGTACTTC.